A selection of T cell receptor beta chains follows, all from one sample in a study of blood T cell repertoires in COVID-19. Some clones are missing from TCRdb's copy, which holds only in-frame ones; the method was immunoSEQ multiplex PCR. Here the sample spans 65,000 to 90,000 clones, roughly 85% being singletons. Sequencing used peripheral blood. These receptors were obtained from a man aged 55-75 years with active or convalescent COVID-19. CDR3s include the opening cysteine and the closing phenylalanine or tryptophan. Fields, in order: clone size, V gene, J gene, D gene, CDR3 DNA, CDR3 protein. The D gene is left open where the match is weak. For some rows the clone size is stated as once, few or many, or as a class when expanded; others skip it.

>-|TRBV28|TRBJ2-1|-
TGTGCCAGCAGTTTTGTAATCAATGAGCAGTTCTTC
CASSFVINEQFF
>-|TRBV7-2|TRBJ1-2|TRBD1
TGTGCCAGCAGCTTGCGGACAGGGGGCTATGGCTACACCTTC
CASSLRTGGYGYTF
>-|TRBV28|TRBJ2-7|-
TGTGCCAGCAGCGCGGGAGGGACAGGGGCCTACGAGCAGTACTTC
CASSAGGTGAYEQYF
>-|TRBV4-1|TRBJ1-4|-
TGCGCCAGCAGCCAAGAAGGGACACTTAAAGCCAGTGAAAAACTGTTTTTT
CASSQEGTLKASEKLFF
>-|TRBV30|TRBJ1-1|-
TGTGCCTGGAGTGGGACACCCTATGAAGCTTTCTTT
CAWSGTPYEAFF
>-|TRBV7-9|TRBJ2-3|-
TGTGCCAGCAGCTTAGTAGAGCCAGATACGCAGTATTTT
CASSLVEPDTQYF
>few|TRBV4-1|TRBJ1-5|TRBD1
TGCGCCAGCAGCCAAGTAGGGGGCGGAGATCAGCCCCAGCATTTT
CASSQVGGGDQPQHF
>-|TRBV20-1|TRBJ2-7|-
TGCAGTGCTAGTGGTCGGGGAAGGTACGAGCAGTACTTC
CSASGRGRYEQYF
>-|TRBV5-4|TRBJ1-5|-
TGTGCCAGCAGCCAATTCGGAGAGTCAGGGCAGCCCCAGCATTTT
CASSQFGESGQPQHF
>-|TRBV6-6|TRBJ2-2|TRBD1
TGTGCCAGCAGGACAGGGGGCACCGGGGAGCTGTTTTTT
CASRTGGTGELFF
>-|TRBV5-1|TRBJ1-1|-
TGCGCCAGCAGCCCGAGTAGGGGCGCTGAAGCTTTCTTT
CASSPSRGAEAFF
>once|TRBV2|TRBJ1-6|-
TGTGCCAGCAGTGATAGGGACGGGGGTGGCCTCCACTTT
CASSDRDGGGLHF
>-|TRBV19|TRBJ1-3|-
TGTGCCAGTACTAAACAGGGTTCTTTAAACACCATATATTTT
CASTKQGSLNTIYF
>-|TRBV6-5|TRBJ1-2|TRBD1
TGTGCCAGCAGCCGGGACAGCTTCTATGGCTACACCTTC
CASSRDSFYGYTF
>-|TRBV6-2/TRBV6-3|TRBJ1-5|-
TGTGCCAGCAGTTTTCCGATGGGGGGAAGCAATCAGCCCCAGCATTTT
CASSFPMGGSNQPQHF
>few|TRBV6-5|TRBJ1-5|TRBD1
TGTGCCACCTCAAGGACAGGGGTGAGCAATCAGCCCCAGCATTTT
CATSRTGVSNQPQHF
>-|TRBV7-8|TRBJ2-5|-
TGTGCCAGCAGCGCAGACTACCGCCAAGAGACCCAGTACTTC
CASSADYRQETQYF
>-|TRBV5-1|TRBJ2-2|-
TGCGCCAGCAGCGTAGACGGTGGAACAGGGAACACCGGGGAGCTGTTTTTT
CASSVDGGTGNTGELFF
>-|TRBV7-2|TRBJ2-3|-
TGTGCCAGCAGACTAGACTCTAGCACAGATACGCAGTATTTT
CASRLDSSTDTQYF
>many|TRBV28|TRBJ1-5|-
TGTGCCAGCAGTTTAAACAGTCAGCCCCAGCATTTT
CASSLNSQPQHF
>-|TRBV11-2|TRBJ2-5|-
TGTGCCAGCAGCCTGCGCGATCGTGGTCTTAGGACCCAGTACTTC
CASSLRDRGLRTQYF
>-|TRBV7-9|TRBJ1-2|TRBD1
TGTGCCAGCAGCTTAGAGGGGGACAGGGGTCCCTATGGCTACACCTTC
CASSLEGDRGPYGYTF
>-|TRBV4-2|TRBJ2-3|TRBD2
TGTGCCAGCAGCCCCCGACTAGCGGGGTGGGGGGATACGCAGTATTTT
CASSPRLAGWGDTQYF
>-|TRBV7-9|TRBJ1-2|-
TGTGCCAGCAGTCCTGAGCCGCTAGCCTATGGCTACACCTTC
CASSPEPLAYGYTF
>-|TRBV9|TRBJ1-3|-
TGTGCCAGCAGCGGGGCAGACGGAAACACCATATATTTT
CASSGADGNTIYF
>few|TRBV5-1|TRBJ1-1|TRBD1
TGCGCCAGCACTCTTCGGACAGGGGGTACTGAAGCTTTCTTT
CASTLRTGGTEAFF
>-|TRBV4-1|TRBJ2-1|TRBD2
TGCGCCAGCAGCCGCGGGGGTTACAATGAGCAGTTCTTC
CASSRGGYNEQFF
>-|TRBV5-4|TRBJ1-2|-
TGTGCCAGCAGCTTGCGGGGTTATAACTATGGCTACACCTTC
CASSLRGYNYGYTF
>-|TRBV4-1|TRBJ2-7|-
TGCGCCAGCAGCCAAGTTGTCCGAGGGGGATTCCCCGAGCAGTACTTC
CASSQVVRGGFPEQYF
>-|TRBV20-1|TRBJ1-1|-
TGCAGTGCTAGTCAGGTGTCTGAAGCTTTCTTT
CSASQVSEAFF
>-|TRBV4-3|TRBJ2-4|-
TGCGCCAGCAGTCAAGATACAGGGTCGGGAGCCAAAAACATTCAGTACTTC
CASSQDTGSGAKNIQYF
>few|TRBV29-1|TRBJ1-2|-
TGCAGCGTTCCCGGGTCTCTCTCTATCTATGGCTACACCTTC
CSVPGSLSIYGYTF
>-|TRBV10-3|TRBJ2-3|-
TGTGCCATCAGTGAGTCAGAAACAGACCTTAGCACAGATACGCAGTATTTT
CAISESETDLSTDTQYF
>once|TRBV6-5|TRBJ2-7|-
TGTGCCAGCAGTTACTCGGGCAAGAGCTCCTACGAGCAGTACTTC
CASSYSGKSSYEQYF
>many|TRBV7-2|TRBJ2-3|TRBD2
TGTGCCAGCAGCGAAGGACTAGCAGCAGATACGCAGTATTTT
CASSEGLAADTQYF
>-|TRBV6-6|TRBJ2-1|-
TGTGCCAGCAGTTACTTGAGGACTGGCCGGGGCAATGAGCAGTTCTTC
CASSYLRTGRGNEQFF
>few|TRBV5-6|TRBJ2-7|TRBD1
TGTGCCAGCAGCTCGTTAAGACAGGGGACGGACTACGAGCAGTACTTC
CASSSLRQGTDYEQYF
>-|TRBV19|TRBJ1-2|TRBD1
TGTGCCAGTAGTACTTGGACAGGGGGCGCCCACTATGGCTACACCTTC
CASSTWTGGAHYGYTF
>once|TRBV3-1/TRBV3-2|TRBJ2-3|-
TGTGCCAGCAGCCAAGAACTAGCCAGACCTACGCAGTATTTT
CASSQELARPTQYF
>-|TRBV3-1/TRBV3-2|TRBJ1-2|TRBD1
TGTGCCAGCAGCCGGCTAGGACAGGGAAATTACGGCTACACCTTC
CASSRLGQGNYGYTF
>-|TRBV3-1/TRBV3-2|TRBJ2-3|TRBD2
TGTGCCAGCAGCCGAAAAGGGGCGGGGGGAAGGAATACGCAGTATTTT
CASSRKGAGGRNTQYF
>once|TRBV7-9|TRBJ1-6|TRBD1
TGTGCCAGCAGCATACAGGGGCCGAATTCACCCCTCCACTTT
CASSIQGPNSPLHF
>-|TRBV9|TRBJ1-2|TRBD1
TGTGCCAGCAGCGTAGCGGCAGGGGGTCACTATGGCTACACCTTC
CASSVAAGGHYGYTF
>once|TRBV7-9|TRBJ2-3|-
TGTGCCAGCAGCTTGGAGGGGGCAACAGATACGCAGTATTTT
CASSLEGATDTQYF
>-|TRBV5-1|TRBJ2-5|TRBD2
TGCGCCAGCAGCTTGTTGGGGGGGTTCCAAGAGACCCAGTACTTC
CASSLLGGFQETQYF
>-|TRBV7-6|TRBJ2-1|TRBD2
TGTGCCAGCAGCTTAGTAGCTAGCGGGGGATCAACGGTCGACGAGCAGTTCTTC
CASSLVASGGSTVDEQFF